These T cell receptor beta chains were read from a single sample in a study of cytomegalovirus exposure and HLA in healthy donors. Assay used: immunoSEQ multiplex PCR; TCRdb lists only in-frame clones, some missing. The sample contains around 150,000 clones, roughly 80% of which appear only once. Sequencing was performed on PBMCs. These receptors were obtained from a man aged 25-45 years in good health and CMV-seronegative. Each CDR3 is given with its conserved first and last residue. The D gene is left open where the match is weak. A clone size is listed for some rows: how often the clone was seen (once, few, many), or a class if it is expanded.

TRBV5-1	once	TRBJ2-7	.	CASSLLAAYEQYF	TGCGCCAGCAGCTTACTTGCCGCCTACGAGCAGTACTTC
TRBV29-1	.	TRBJ2-7	.	CSVDGTYEQYF	TGCAGCGTTGACGGGACCTACGAGCAGTACTTC
TRBV5-1	.	TRBJ2-3	TRBD2	CASSSGLAGALSGTQYF	TGCGCCAGCAGCTCGGGACTAGCGGGAGCCCTCTCGGGAACGCAGTATTTT
TRBV11-3	.	TRBJ2-3	TRBD2	CASSWTSYPDTQYF	TGTGCCAGCAGCTGGACTAGTTATCCAGATACGCAGTATTTT
TRBV27	few	TRBJ2-7	TRBD2	CASSPSSGIRWSEQYF	TGTGCCAGCAGTCCAAGTAGCGGGATCCGCTGGAGCGAGCAGTACTTC
TRBV10-1	.	TRBJ2-1	TRBD1	CASNRDRHNEQFF	TGCGCCAGCAACCGGGACAGGCACAATGAGCAGTTCTTC
TRBV5-4	.	TRBJ1-2	TRBD1	CASSSRTGEYGYTF	TGTGCCAGCAGCTCACGGACAGGGGAATATGGCTACACCTTC
TRBV5-1	.	TRBJ2-7	.	CASSSDYSYEQYF	TGCGCCAGCAGCTCGGACTATTCCTACGAGCAGTACTTC
TRBV11-2	.	TRBJ2-1	.	CASSLGSWNEQFF	TGTGCCAGCAGCTTAGGAAGCTGGAATGAGCAGTTCTTC
TRBV7-8	few	TRBJ1-1	.	CASSPRVANTEAFF	TGTGCCAGCAGCCCCAGGGTTGCGAACACTGAAGCTTTCTTT
TRBV14	.	TRBJ1-2	TRBD1	CASSQIFTGGDYGYTF	TGTGCCAGCAGCCAGATCTTCACAGGGGGCGACTATGGCTACACCTTC
TRBV4-1	.	TRBJ2-1	.	CASSQDHRNQFF	TGCGCCAGCAGCCAAGATCACAGAAACCAGTTCTTC
TRBV30	.	TRBJ2-2	.	CAWSRVTGELFF	TGTGCCTGGAGTCGAGTCACCGGGGAGCTGTTTTTT
TRBV10-3	.	TRBJ1-3	TRBD1	CAIGGDRGSGNTIYF	TGTGCCATCGGTGGGGACAGGGGCTCTGGAAACACCATATATTTT
TRBV5-1	once	TRBJ2-7	.	CASFPEPGFSYEQYF	TGCGCCAGCTTCCCAGAACCAGGGTTCTCCTACGAGCAGTACTTC
TRBV5-1	.	TRBJ2-7	.	CASSFEGSEQYF	TGCGCCAGCAGCTTCGAAGGGAGTGAGCAGTACTTC
TRBV5-6	few	TRBJ1-2	TRBD1	CASSARDRLEGYTF	TGTGCCAGCAGCGCACGGGACAGACTAGAGGGCTACACCTTC
TRBV6-1	.	TRBJ2-5	.	CASRSDQGTKTQYF	TGTGCCAGCAGAAGCGACCAGGGAACGAAGACCCAGTACTTC
TRBV4-1	medium-sized	TRBJ2-7	.	CASSQEAQGGNEQYF	TGCGCCAGCAGCCAAGAAGCGCAGGGCGGGAACGAGCAGTACTTC
TRBV27	.	TRBJ2-1	TRBD2	CASTGLAGGGYYNEQFF	TGTGCCAGCACTGGACTAGCGGGAGGAGGGTACTACAATGAGCAGTTCTTC
TRBV27	.	TRBJ1-1	.	CASSFTGDTEAFF	TGTGCCAGCAGTTTTACGGGGGACACTGAAGCTTTCTTT
TRBV28	once	TRBJ2-3	TRBD1	CASSSRQGGTDTQYF	TGTGCCAGCAGTTCCCGACAGGGTGGCACAGATACGCAGTATTTT
TRBV4-3	.	TRBJ2-2	TRBD2	CASSQVGLAGGLNFPTGELFF	TGCGCCAGCAGCCAGGTTGGACTAGCGGGGGGACTTAATTTCCCCACCGGGGAGCTGTTTTTT
TRBV28	.	TRBJ2-1	TRBD1	CASSSRTGRFF	TGTGCCAGCAGTTCCCGGACAGGGAGGTTCTTC
TRBV30	.	TRBJ1-1	.	CAWRGLSNTEDFF	TGTGCCTGGAGGGGGCTCTCGAACACTGAAGATTTCTTT
TRBV25-1	.	TRBJ1-2	.	CASGNYGYTF	TGTGCCAGCGGCAACTATGGCTACACCTTC
TRBV7-9	.	TRBJ2-1	.	CASSVGGSYNEQFF	TGTGCCAGCAGCGTCGGAGGCTCCTACAATGAGCAGTTCTTC
TRBV19	.	TRBJ2-1	TRBD1	CASSTATGSPYNEQFF	TGTGCCAGTAGTACAGCGACAGGGTCCCCATACAATGAGCAGTTCTTC
TRBV30	.	TRBJ1-4	.	CAWSPGGLREKLFF	TGTGCCTGGAGTCCCGGGGGGCTTCGTGAAAAACTGTTTTTT
TRBV28	once	TRBJ1-1	.	CASSPGAGLYTEAFF	TGTGCCAGCAGTCCCGGTGCAGGGTTGTACACTGAAGCTTTCTTT
TRBV5-4	.	TRBJ2-7	.	CASSLTGSYEQYF	TGTGCCAGCAGCCTTACAGGGTCCTACGAGCAGTACTTC
TRBV6-6	.	TRBJ1-5	.	CASSYWGGERNQPQHF	TGTGCCAGCAGTTACTGGGGGGGGGAGCGCAATCAGCCCCAGCATTTT
TRBV28	.	TRBJ1-2	.	CASFSGRGDGGYTF	TGTGCCAGCTTTAGCGGGAGAGGTGACGGTGGCTACACCTTC
TRBV9	.	TRBJ1-1	TRBD1	CASSGSRGTEAFF	TGTGCCAGCAGCGGCAGCAGGGGGACTGAAGCTTTCTTT
TRBV6-5	.	TRBJ1-4	.	CASSYGGGGSLFF	TGTGCCAGCAGTTACGGTGGTGGGGGCAGTCTGTTTTTT
TRBV7-2	.	TRBJ2-1	TRBD2	CASTGLAGGASSYNEQFF	TGTGCCAGCACCGGACTAGCGGGGGGGGCAAGCTCCTACAATGAGCAGTTCTTC
TRBV5-1	once	TRBJ1-2	.	CASSANRVYGYTF	TGCGCCAGCAGCGCCAACAGGGTCTATGGCTACACCTTC
TRBV30	.	TRBJ2-7	.	CAWMQAYEQYF	TGTGCCTGGATGCAGGCCTACGAGCAGTACTTC
TRBV18	.	TRBJ1-4	TRBD1	CASSPKGTVPNEKLFF	TGTGCCAGCTCACCAAAGGGGACAGTGCCCAATGAAAAACTGTTTTTT
TRBV6-1	.	TRBJ1-5	.	CAGRVSGQPQHF	TGTGCCGGCCGAGTCAGCGGTCAGCCCCAGCATTTT
TRBV7-2	.	TRBJ2-1	TRBD2	CASSLVLGLAGADYNEQFF	TGTGCCAGCAGCTTAGTGCTGGGGCTAGCGGGAGCGGACTACAATGAGCAGTTCTTC
TRBV27	.	TRBJ2-2	.	CASRLGQSNTGELFF	TGTGCCAGCAGACTGGGCCAGTCGAACACCGGGGAGCTGTTTTTT